This section outlines one TCR beta chain sequence together with its context. Its antigen is unknown. This CDR3 comprises 12 residues. Germline CDR1 LGHNT, CDR2 FRNRAP. This entry belongs to a study of sequential checkpoint blockade in melanoma. The overall study: After nivolumab or ipilimumab alone, approximately 22 patients had week-13 rebiopsies.

Indicated treatment: randomized to nivolumab then ipilimumab (arm A) or the reverse (arm B). None of the patients previously received DNA-damaging chemotherapy. Some clones are missing from TCRdb's copy, which holds only in-frame ones; the method was immunoSEQ multiplex PCR. The sample has approximately 2,800 clones; approximately 16% are singletons. Study-wide findings and caveats: PD-L1 staining and CD8+ counts, not mutational load, tracked tumor T-cell clonality. Response in arm A was associated with pretreatment TIL clonality.

The gene calls are TRBV12-5 and TRBJ2-1; tentative D call: TRBD2 (6 bases). This material consisted of tumor tissue (inferred from file names), taken from a patient given nivolumab and ipilimumab in sequence. This TCR derives from a human donor with melanoma. The CDR3 here is CASNMDGSEQFF. The CDR3, as DNA: TGTGCCAGCAACATGGACGGGAGTGAGCAGTTCTTC.